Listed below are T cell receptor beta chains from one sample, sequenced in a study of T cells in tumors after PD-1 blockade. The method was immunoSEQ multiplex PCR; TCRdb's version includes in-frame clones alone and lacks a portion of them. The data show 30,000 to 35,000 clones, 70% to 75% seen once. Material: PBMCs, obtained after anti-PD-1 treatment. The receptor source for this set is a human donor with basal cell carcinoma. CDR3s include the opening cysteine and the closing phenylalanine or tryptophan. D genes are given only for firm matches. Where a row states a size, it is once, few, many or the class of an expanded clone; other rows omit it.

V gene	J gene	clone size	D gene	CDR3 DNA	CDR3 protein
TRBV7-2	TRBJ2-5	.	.	TGTGCCAGCAGCTTATCCCAGGGTTCGGAGACCCAGTACTTC	CASSLSQGSETQYF
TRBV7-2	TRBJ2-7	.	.	TGTGCCAGCAGCTTAATTGGCAGATACGAGCAGTACTTC	CASSLIGRYEQYF
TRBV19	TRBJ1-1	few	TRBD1	TGTGCCAGTGGACAGGGCGGGGACACTGAAGCTTTCTTT	CASGQGGDTEAFF
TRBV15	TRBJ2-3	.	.	TGTGCCACCAGCAGAACCCGTCAAACTCGTGCTAGCACAGATACGCAGTATTTT	CATSRTRQTRASTDTQYF
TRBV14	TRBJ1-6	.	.	TGTGCCAGCAGCCAAGATGAGGATTCACCCCTCCACTTT	CASSQDEDSPLHF
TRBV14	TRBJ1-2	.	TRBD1	TGTGCCAGCAGCCAAGGCACCCGGGACAGGGGACATGGCTACACCTTC	CASSQGTRDRGHGYTF
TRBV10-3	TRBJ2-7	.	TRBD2	TGTGCCATCAGTGAAGGCGGGGGGACCGACGAGCAGTACTTC	CAISEGGGTDEQYF
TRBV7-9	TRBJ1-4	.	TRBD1	TGTGCCAGCAGCTTGACAGGGGGAAATGAAAAACTGTTTTTT	CASSLTGGNEKLFF
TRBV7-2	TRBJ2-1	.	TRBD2	TGTGCCAGCAGCTTAGGAGGGACTAGCGGACACTACAATGAGCAGTTCTTC	CASSLGGTSGHYNEQFF
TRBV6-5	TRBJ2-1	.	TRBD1	TGTGCCAGCAGTTACTCTAGACAGGGGAGGAACAATGAGCAGTTCTTC	CASSYSRQGRNNEQFF
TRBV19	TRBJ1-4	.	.	TGTGCCAGTAGTAGCCAGGTTAATGAAAAACTGTTTTTT	CASSSQVNEKLFF
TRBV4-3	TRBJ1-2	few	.	TGCGCCAGCAGCCCGCGGCAGGGGTACTATGGCTACACCTTC	CASSPRQGYYGYTF
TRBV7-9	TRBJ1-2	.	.	TGTGCCAGCAGCCTCTATGGCTACACCTTC	CASSLYGYTF
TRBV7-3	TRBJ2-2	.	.	TGTGCCAGCAGCCCCCTCAACGGGGGAGCCGGGGAGCTGTTTTTT	CASSPLNGGAGELFF
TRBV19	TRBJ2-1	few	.	TGTGCCAGTAGTATAGCGGGGGAGCAGTTCTTC	CASSIAGEQFF
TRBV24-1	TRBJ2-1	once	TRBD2	TGTGCCACCAGTGAAAACCGGGGGGTTCGGAACAATGAGCAGTTCTTC	CATSENRGVRNNEQFF
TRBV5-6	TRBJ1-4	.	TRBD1	TGTGCCAGCAGCTCGGACAGGTTGACTAATGAAAAACTGTTTTTT	CASSSDRLTNEKLFF